The next 12 T cell receptor beta chains were all read from a single sample in a study of OX40 agonist ivuxolimab in advanced cancers. Profiled with immunoSEQ multiplex PCR; TCRdb holds only in-frame clones, not every one. The sample yields tens of thousands of clones, approximately 79% seen once. Sequenced material: CD4+ or CD8+ T cells sorted from blood, taken in a trial of the OX40 agonist ivuxolimab. The source of these receptors is an adult with an advanced solid tumor such as melanoma, head and neck, liver or kidney cancer.

This sequence joins TRBV5-4 and TRBJ1-1, with 9 bases aligning to TRBD1. The CDR3 length is 15 residues. Trimming took 3 bases from V and 0 from J; bases not matched to a gene: 3. Germline values: CDR1 SGHNT, CDR2 YYREEE (reference sequence). The chain's CDR3 is CASSWGTGMNTEAFF. The CDR3 coding sequence is TGTGCCAGCAGCTGGGGGACAGGGATGAACACTGAAGCTTTCTTT.

The J gene is TRBJ1-2, the V gene TRBV28, with a tentative D call TRBD1 (5 bases). Germline CDR1 is MDHEN and CDR2 is SYDVKM. Trimming removed 3 bases at V and 5 bases at J, with 7 bases between. The CDR3 has 12 residues. The CDR3 nucleotides are TGTGCCAGCAGTTTGGGGGGGTATGGCTACACCTTC. This sequence encodes CASSLGGYGYTF.

The V call is TRBV6-1, the J call TRBJ1-3, with unresolved D. Germline V CDR1 and CDR2: MNHNS, SASEGT. The CDR3 runs 17 residues. V shed 2 bases and J shed 4 bases, with 18 bases lying between them. The DNA of the CDR3 is TGTGCCAGCAGTGAAATTGGAAGGGAATCTTCGGGAAACACCATATATTTT. This gives the protein CASSEIGRESSGNTIYF.

The V gene is TRBV2, the J gene TRBJ2-5, with TRBD2 identical over 10 bases. J was trimmed by 4 bases and V by 1 base; bases with no gene match: 6. CDR3 size: 16 residues. Germline CDR1 SNHLY, CDR2 FYNNEI. The CDR3 DNA sequence: TGTGCCAGCAGTGAAGTTTTAGCGGGGGGTGGAGAGACCCAGTACTTC. It yields the protein CASSEVLAGGGETQYF.

The chain recombines TRBV5-1 with TRBJ1-3; no firm D call. The CDR3 length is 15 residues. In germline, CDR1 is SGHRS, CDR2 YFSETQ. V lost 0 bases, J lost 2 bases, and 9 bases lay in between. The CDR3: CASSLDGSPGNTIYF. The CDR3 bases are TGCGCCAGCAGCTTGGATGGGAGCCCTGGAAACACCATATATTTT.

The genes are TRBV7-3 and TRBJ1-1; D ambiguous. The CDR3 is 16 amino acids. Germline CDR1 is SGHTA and CDR2 is FQGTGA. The V end lost 4 bases, the J end lost 0 bases, and 15 bases lay between the germline ends. The CDR3: CASSSRHATMNTEAFF. CDR3 bases: TGTGCCAGCAGCTCACGACACGCAACCATGAACACTGAAGCTTTCTTT.

V gene TRBV13 combines with J gene TRBJ1-1, with TRBD1 as a possible D gene (5 bases). Trimming took off 4 bases at V and 5 bases at J, with 11 bases between the two ends. CDR1 and CDR2 (germline): PRHDT, FYEKMQ (reference sequence). This CDR3 has 13 amino acids. The CDR3 DNA sequence: TGTGCCAGCAGCTACTCAGGGAAAACTGAAGCTTTCTTT. Its protein is CASSYSGKTEAFF.

The chain recombines TRBV5-1 with TRBJ2-7; 8 bases match TRBD1. CDR1 and CDR2 from the germline V gene are SGHRS and YFSETQ. This CDR3 has 16 amino acids. The ends lost 0 bases at V and 1 base at J; junction bases unmatched: 6. The CDR3 protein is CASSLAVTGASYEQYF. CDR3 in DNA: TGCGCCAGCAGCTTGGCCGTGACAGGGGCTTCCTACGAGCAGTACTTC.

This clone was seen just once. The chain is built from TRBV6-5 and TRBJ2-7, with D tentatively TRBD1 (5 bases). Trimming cost V 6 bases and J 4 bases, with 13 bases left between them. The CDR3 is made up of 13 amino acids. From germline, CDR1 is MNHEY and CDR2 SVGAGI. The CDR3 spells CASRTQGSYEQYF. Here the CDR3 DNA reads TGTGCCAGCAGGACCCAGGGCTCGTACGAGCAGTACTTC.

This clone was seen once. As DNA, the CDR3 is TGTGCCAGCAACGTCTTCGGGGGCGCCGGTGGCTACACCTTC. Translated, it gives CASNVFGGAGGYTF. V is TRBV6-5 and J is TRBJ1-2; perhaps TRBD1 as D (6 bases). The CDR3 totals 14 residues. Trimming removed 7 bases at V and 7 bases at J, with 19 bases between. The V gene's germline CDR1 is MNHEY and CDR2 SVGAGI.

The chain employs TRBV6-5 and TRBJ2-1; D might be TRBD1 (6 bases). This CDR3 is 13 amino acids long. V was clipped by 6 bases and J by 10 bases, with 16 bases between them. In germline, CDR1 is MNHEY, CDR2 SVGAGI. The CDR3 nucleotides are TGTGCCAGCAGCTTCCTAGGGGGTGGGGAGCAGTTCTTC. Translation: CASSFLGGGEQFF.

This clone occurred once. The V gene is TRBV27, the J gene TRBJ1-4; TRBD1 might be the D (5 bases). The V and J ends lost 6 bases and 5 bases respectively, with 16 bases between them. This CDR3 is built from 15 residues. Looked up from germline, CDR1 is MNHEY and CDR2 is SMNVEV (reference sequence). The CDR3 bases are TGTGCCAGCAGAAAAACAGGCCTCGCCAATGAAAAACTGTTTTTT. Translating it yields CASRKTGLANEKLFF.